This TCR beta chain is from a study of OX40 agonist ivuxolimab in advanced cancers. Trimming removed 3 bases at V and 2 bases at J, with 8 bases between. The germline V gene encodes CDR1 SGHAT and CDR2 FQNNGV. This CDR3 spans 13 amino acids. The assay was immunoSEQ multiplex PCR, and TCRdb's table has in-frame clones only and misses some. The data hold about 48,000 clones, with about nine tenths observed a single time. V is TRBV11-2 and J is TRBJ2-7; D gene uncertain. This clonotype was sampled from an adult with an advanced solid tumor such as melanoma, head and neck, liver or kidney cancer. The source material was CD4+ or CD8+ T cells sorted from blood, sampled in a trial of the OX40 agonist ivuxolimab. This CDR3 reads CASSFEDTYEQYF. The DNA for the CDR3 is TGTGCCAGCAGCTTCGAAGATACCTACGAGCAGTACTTC. The full variable domain, its missing parts supplied by reference TRBV11-2 and TRBJ2-7, is EAGVAQSPRYKIIEKRQSVAFWCNPISGHATLYWYQQILGQGPKLLIQFQNNGVVDDSQLPKDRFSAERLKGVDSTLKIQPAKLEDSAVYLCASSFEDTYEQYFGPGTRLTVT.